The clone carrying this T cell receptor beta chain occurred many times. The source of the sample is a study of spatial heterogeneity in lung cancer. Study details: More beta-chain than alpha-chain sequences were consistently detected.

TCRdb ran MiXCR on the 5' RACE reads and lists one entry per CDR3 protein. Altogether over 7,000 distinct CDR3 sequences are present, 7.5% to 10% being singletons, with the ten largest covering roughly 25%. Sample time point: sample taken at primary tumor resection. Untreated early-stage non-small cell lung cancer patients, approximately 76 in total, were the donors. J gave up 2 bases and V 4 bases, and 2 bases lay outside the gene matches. CDR1 is SNHLY, CDR2 FYNNEI, per germline. This CDR3 is built from 14 residues. V is TRBV2 and J is TRBJ2-1; 7 bases are shared with TRBD2. The sample in question was normal lung tissue next to the tumor, obtained at surgery. This TCR derives from a male donor with early-stage non-small cell lung cancer. CDR3 loop: CASSALAAYNEQFF. The CDR3 coding sequence is TGTGCCAGCAGTGCGCTAGCGGCCTACAATGAGCAGTTCTTC.